The 29 T cell receptor beta chains presented below share a single source sample, sequenced in a study of post-analysis software for immune sequencing data. No cognate antigen is known for these TCRs. Prepared TCR beta cDNA libraries contained unique molecular identifiers. TCRdb passed the PCR reads through MiXCR, listing each CDR3 protein once. The sample contains about 210,000 distinct CDR3 sequences, 25% to 35% of which appear only once. General study results and limits: Roughly 5 TRBV segments (TRBV5-6, TRBV5-1 and TRBV20-1 among them) occurred more frequently in patients than in controls.

Input material: blood. These receptors all stem from a girl aged 2 to 17 with multiple sclerosis.

Notes on this clonotype: Compared with germline, one end of the junction differs, possibly owing to a read error. The V call is TRBV18, the J call TRBJ2-1; TRBD1 is a possible D gene (5 bases). The CDR3 spans 17 residues. CDR1 and CDR2 from the germline V gene are KGHSH and LQKENI. The CDR3 nucleotides are TGTACCAGCTCACCAAATCATGGGGCCAGCCGAAACAATGAGCAGTTCTTC. Its protein product is CTSSPNHGASRNNEQFF.

This clonotype was seen just once. This sequence joins TRBV5-1 and TRBJ2-4; D gene ambiguous. The end of the DNA is better explained by TRBJ2-7, so the J call may be wrong. This CDR3 has 15 amino acids. CDR1 and CDR2 from the germline V gene are SGHRS and YFSETQ. CDR3 DNA sequence: TGCGCCAGCAGCTTGGCCTCGGTCGGCTTCTACGAGCAGTACTTC. Translating gives CASSLASVGFYEQYF.

This clonotype was counted only a few times. J is TRBJ1-1 and V is TRBV4-1; D remains ambiguous. Per germline, CDR1 MGHRA and CDR2 YSYEKL. The CDR3 is 17 residues long. Trimming took 4 bases from V and 0 from J, leaving 18 bases between them. As DNA, the CDR3 is TGCGCCAGCAGCCTCACCTCACAGACGGTAATGAACACTGAAGCTTTCTTT. Protein product: CASSLTSQTVMNTEAFF.

This clonotype has a handful of counts. The V call is TRBV6-2 or TRBV6-3, the J call TRBJ2-1; D is undetermined. This CDR3 has 17 amino acids. V dropped 0 bases and J dropped 0 bases, with 12 bases sitting between them. CDR1 and CDR2 (germline): MNHEY, SVGEGT. CDR3: CASSYSGGLSSYNEQFF. DNA of the CDR3: TGTGCCAGCAGTTACTCGGGCGGCTTAAGCTCCTACAATGAGCAGTTCTTC.

This clonotype came up many times. The rearrangement joins TRBV29-1 to TRBJ2-1, with D unclear. V lost 8 bases to trimming and J lost 5 bases, with 13 bases between them. CDR3 length: 12 amino acids. Germline V CDR1 and CDR2: SQVTM, ANQGSEA. CDR3 region: CSLGWNHNEQFF. The CDR3 nucleotides are TGCAGCCTCGGGTGGAACCACAATGAGCAGTTCTTC.

In this sample, this clonotype turned up many times. J is TRBJ2-1 and V is TRBV7-9; 10 bases fit TRBD2. J lost 9 bases, V lost 5 bases, and 13 bases had no gene match. The germline V gene has CDR1 SEHNR and CDR2 FQNEAQ (reference sequence). The length of the CDR3 is 16 residues. The CDR3 reads CASSPRLAGGTGEQFF. CDR3 DNA: TGTGCCAGCAGCCCAAGGTTAGCGGGGGGTACCGGTGAGCAGTTCTTC.

This chain connects TRBV2 to TRBJ1-4; D remains ambiguous. The CDR3 runs to 13 residues. The V gene lost 7 bases and the J gene lost 4 bases, with 10 bases spanning the gap. In germline, CDR1 is SNHLY, CDR2 FYNNEI. The CDR3, as DNA: TGTGCCAGCATCCGGCAGCGTAATGAAAAACTGTTTTTT. Translated, it gives CASIRQRNEKLFF.

This clonotype appeared many times. The chain's CDR3 is CAISDGQGLGETQYF. For the CDR3, the DNA is TGTGCCATCAGTGATGGACAGGGTTTAGGGGAGACCCAGTACTTC. The chain carries TRBV10-3 and TRBJ2-5, with 8 nucleotides matching TRBD1. The V segment lost 3 bases and the J segment 5 bases; nucleotides outside the gene matches: 8. Looked up from germline, CDR1 is ENHRY and CDR2 is SYGVKD. The CDR3 has 15 residues.

In regard to this clonotype: A much larger clone differs by one base, so this may be a read error. This chain connects TRBV13 to TRBJ2-1; 11 positions match TRBD2. The CDR3 is made up of 18 amino acids. J gave up 5 bases and V 3 bases, and 12 bases lay outside the gene matches. Germline CDR1 reads PRHDT; CDR2 reads FYEKMQ (reference sequence). In nucleotides, the CDR3 is TGTGCCAGCAGCTTTTCCTACCAACTAGCGGGAGCAAACAATGAGCAGTTCTTC. It yields the protein CASSFSYQLAGANNEQFF.

The chain combines TRBV6-2 or TRBV6-3 with TRBJ2-1; no definite D call. CDR3 length equals 17 residues. Germline CDR1 and CDR2: MNHEY and SVGEGT. V was cut by 0 bases and J by 0 bases, with 12 bases left in between. The DNA for the CDR3 is TGTGCCAGCAGTTACTCCTTATCCCAGAGCTCCTACAATGAGCAGTTCTTC. Protein sequence: CASSYSLSQSSYNEQFF.

At least ten counts were recorded for this clonotype. The chain uses TRBV6-5 and TRBJ1-6; 9 bases map to TRBD1. The germline gives CDR1 MNHEY, CDR2 SVGAGI. The ends lost 2 bases at V and 7 bases at J; junction bases unmatched: 0. The CDR3 is 14 amino acids. Written as DNA, the CDR3 is TGTGCCAGCAGTTACGGGACAGGGAATTCACCCCTCCACTTT. This translates into CASSYGTGNSPLHF.

This clonotype was seen at least ten times. The chain uses TRBV5-1 and TRBJ2-5; tentative D call: TRBD2 (7 bases). V was pared by 0 bases and J by 4 bases, with 10 bases between. From germline, CDR1 is SGHRS and CDR2 YFSETQ. The length of the CDR3 is 14 residues. The chain's CDR3 is CASSLDAGAETQYF. DNA for the CDR3: TGCGCCAGCAGCTTGGACGCGGGGGCAGAGACCCAGTACTTC.

About this clonotype: At one of its ends the junction is not consistent with the germline gene, which may arise from a read error. V is TRBV5-1 and J is TRBJ2-5, with D tentatively TRBD2 (5 bases). Germline V gene data show CDR1 as SGHRS and CDR2 as YFSETQ. This CDR3 comprises 11 residues. CDR3 DNA sequence: TGCGCCAGCAGCCTGGGAGAGGCCCAGTACTTC. Protein sequence: CASSLGEAQYF.

The chain uses TRBV2 and TRBJ2-5; 8 bases agree with TRBD1. The CDR3 spans 15 residues. The V segment lost 6 bases and the J segment 4 bases; nucleotides outside the gene matches: 10. CDR1 SNHLY and CDR2 FYNNEI come from the germline V gene. CDR3: CASRGTGTTRETQYF. The CDR3 region has the DNA TGTGCCAGCAGGGGGACAGGAACAACCAGAGAGACCCAGTACTTC. The whole variable domain, remainder taken from reference TRBV2 and TRBJ2-5, is EPEVTQTPSHQVTQMGQEVILRCVPISNHLYFYWYRQILGQKVEFLVSFYNNEISEKSEIFDDQFSVERPDGSNFTLKIRSTKLEDSAMYFCASRGTGTTRETQYFGPGTRLLVL.

This clonotype was recorded many times. The chain has TRBV7-2 and TRBJ2-5, with 8 positions matching TRBD2. The CDR3 contains 16 residues. J gave up 1 base and V 5 bases, and 9 bases lay outside the gene matches. Germline CDR1 and CDR2: SGHTA and FQGNSA. CDR3 sequence: CASSPKAGGGQETQYF. The CDR3 region has the DNA TGTGCCAGCAGCCCTAAGGCCGGGGGGGGCCAAGAGACCCAGTACTTC.

Ten or more counts support this clonotype. The chain couples TRBV15 to TRBJ2-3; D remains ambiguous. The V gene lost 0 bases and the J gene lost 2 bases, with 15 bases spanning the gap. Per germline, CDR1 LNHNV and CDR2 YYDKDF (reference sequence). The CDR3 is made up of 17 amino acids. The CDR3 region is CATSRDKTQRDTDTQYF. The CDR3 DNA reads as TGTGCCACCAGCAGAGATAAGACGCAGCGAGACACAGATACGCAGTATTTT.

With respect to this clonotype: The junction differs from germline at one of its ends, possibly a read error. The CDR3 here is CASTHRDRDYNEQYF. The CDR3 DNA is TGCGCAAGCACCCACCGGGACAGGGACTACAATGAGCAGTACTTC. The chain employs TRBV5-1 and TRBJ2-7, with TRBD1 matching 9 bases. This CDR3 region has 15 residues. The germline gives CDR1 SGHRS, CDR2 YFSETQ.

This clonotype has ten or more counts. The chain uses TRBV29-1 and TRBJ2-5; D might be TRBD2 (6 bases). The V end was cut by 3 bases, the J end by 1 base, with 9 bases between. CDR1 and CDR2 (germline): SQVTM, ANQGSEA. The CDR3 is 13 amino acids. The CDR3 sequence is CSVDGGGQETQYF. The CDR3 DNA follows: TGCAGCGTTGATGGGGGAGGCCAAGAGACCCAGTACTTC.

This clonotype was counted many times. The rearrangement links TRBV29-1 to TRBJ1-6; 8 bases line up with TRBD1. Germline trimming cut 4 bases from V and 10 bases from J; bases unmatched to any gene: 6. The germline CDR1 and CDR2 sequences are SQVTM and ANQGSEA. CDR3 length: 13 residues. The CDR3 DNA is TGCAGCGTTGCCGACAGGGGAGAATCACCCCTCCACTTT. Residues: CSVADRGESPLHF.

Note on this clonotype: One junction end disagrees with the germline gene, perhaps due to a read error. This chain links TRBV20-1 with TRBJ1-4; tentatively, D is TRBD1 (5 bases). The CDR3 spans 15 residues. From germline, CDR1 is DFQATT and CDR2 SNEGSKA (reference sequence). The CDR3 DNA is TGCAGTGCTAGTGGGCAGGGACCCGCGTGGGGGAAACGGTTTTTT. Amino acids: CSASGQGPAWGKRFF.

This clonotype was recorded at least ten times. J is TRBJ1-4 and V is TRBV20-1; 8 positions agree with TRBD1. V lost 2 bases and J lost 8; bases outside the gene matches: 7. The CDR3 is 14 residues long. CDR1 is DFQATT, CDR2 SNEGSKA, per germline (reference sequence). CDR3 amino acids: CSARRQGIVEKLFF. The CDR3 nucleotides are TGCAGTGCTAGACGACAGGGGATAGTGGAAAAACTGTTTTTT.

A word on this clonotype: A much larger clone differs from this one at a single base, so this may be a read error. The chain is built from TRBV4-2 and TRBJ2-7, with D possibly TRBD1 on 5 matching bases. The V gene's germline CDR1 is LGHNA and CDR2 YNFKEQ. V gave up 4 bases and J gave up 7 bases, with 20 bases separating them. This CDR3 spans 15 amino acids. The CDR3 spells CASSLALGAYNEQYF. For the CDR3, the DNA is TGTGCCAGCAGCCTTGCCTTAGGGGCCTACAATGAGCAGTACTTC.

In its sample, this clonotype was seen once. This chain connects TRBV20-1 to TRBJ2-7; D possibly matches TRBD1 or TRBD2 (6 bases each). Trimming took off 3 bases at V and 6 bases at J, with 12 bases between the two ends. This CDR3 comprises 12 residues. CDR1 and CDR2 from the germline V gene are DFQATT and SNEGSKA (reference sequence). CDR3 nucleotides: TGCAGTGCTAGTCGGGGGCCGGTCGAGCAGTACTTC. It translates to CSASRGPVEQYF.

This clonotype has a handful of counts. The chain uses TRBV14 and TRBJ1-2, with TRBD1 as a possible D gene (5 bases). This CDR3 has 13 amino acids. Germline values: CDR1 SGHDN, CDR2 FVKESK. V was pared by 2 bases and J by 4 bases, with 8 bases between. CDR3 DNA: TGTGCCAGCAGCCAACAAGGGGCCTATGGCTACACCTTC. It translates to CASSQQGAYGYTF.

The rearrangement uses TRBV7-3 and TRBJ2-5; 11 bases are a match to TRBD2. The CDR3 runs to 15 residues. The V gene's germline CDR1 is SGHTA and CDR2 FQGTGA. V gave up 5 bases and J gave up 11 bases; unmatched junction bases: 13. CDR3 nucleotide sequence: TGTGCCAGCAGCCCGATAGCGGGGGGGCAAAATGAGCAGTACTTC. As protein: CASSPIAGGQNEQYF.

V usage is TRBV28 and J usage is TRBJ2-2; D gene unclear. The length of the CDR3 is 13 residues. V lost 1 base, J lost 5 bases, and 5 bases lay in between. CDR1 is MDHEN and CDR2 is SYDVKM in the germline V gene. CDR3 sequence (DNA): TGTGCCAGCAGTTTATCTAGGACCGGGGAGCTGTTTTTT. Its protein is CASSLSRTGELFF.

The sample holds a few counts of this clonotype. The V and J genes are TRBV3-1 and TRBJ2-1; TRBD1 matches at 8 bases. J gave up 8 bases and V 3 bases, and 9 bases lay outside the gene matches. Germline values: CDR1 LGHDT, CDR2 YNNKEL (reference sequence). The CDR3 sequence is 15 residues long. CDR3 DNA sequence: TGTGCCAGCAGCCATGCTGGCGACAGGGGCGATGAGCAGTTCTTC. Translating it yields CASSHAGDRGDEQFF.

This clonotype was counted at least ten times. The chain carries TRBV20-1 and TRBJ2-7; D remains ambiguous. The CDR3 runs 13 residues. Germline values: CDR1 DFQATT, CDR2 SNEGSKA (reference sequence). Trimming cost V 1 base and J 0 bases, with 7 bases left between them. Written as DNA, the CDR3 is TGCAGTGCTAGAGGAACTGACTCCTACGAGCAGTACTTC. Translation gives CSARGTDSYEQYF.

Ten or more counts support this clonotype. CDR3 protein: CASSLAGTVAKNIQYF. The CDR3 bases are TGTGCCAGCAGCTTGGCGGGGACGGTAGCCAAAAACATTCAGTACTTC. The V and J genes are TRBV5-6 and TRBJ2-4; perhaps D is TRBD1 or TRBD2 (5 bases each). CDR1 is SGHDT and CDR2 is YYEEEE in the germline V gene. V lost 0 bases to trimming and J lost 0 bases, with 10 bases between them. The CDR3 contains 16 residues.